One sample yielded the 29 T cell receptor beta chains listed below, sequenced in a study of control samples from healthy donors and cancer patients (dated by TCRdb to 2020 to 2021). The library was produced with the immunoSEQ multiplex PCR assay. Entries here come from immuneACCESS through TCRdb and include only in-frame sequences with V and J called. Some clones fail to appear in such tables; in the studies checked, an unresolved V gene covers under half of the shortfall, and the cause of the remainder is unknown. This sample is represented by about 60,000 clones; around 90% of them were singletons. The top ten clonotypes cover around 1.7% of the sample. Sequences were obtained from PBMCs. These receptors originate from a man in his forties or fifties with colorectal cancer.

Here the CDR3 DNA reads TGTGCCAGCAGCTCGGAAAGACAGGGGGCCTCGTTGCTCTATGGCTACACCTTC. Translated: CASSSERQGASLLYGYTF. The chain carries TRBV7-9 and TRBJ1-2; 10 bases map to TRBD1. CDR1 SEHNR and CDR2 FQNEAQ come from the germline V gene (reference sequence). The length of the CDR3 is 18 residues. V shed 4 bases and J 4 bases; nucleotides not matched to a gene: 15.

The gene calls are TRBV7-9 and TRBJ1-1; D remains ambiguous. CDR1 is SEHNR and CDR2 is FQNEAQ in the germline V gene (reference sequence). V shed 4 bases and J shed 0 bases, with 9 bases lying between them. The CDR3 length is 14 residues. Written as DNA, the CDR3 is TGTGCCAGCAGCTCCGGCAGGATGAACACTGAAGCTTTCTTT. This gives the protein CASSSGRMNTEAFF.

The genes are TRBV3-1 (or the pseudogene TRBV3-2) and TRBJ2-5, with 9 bases aligning to TRBD2. Germline V gives CDR1 LGHDT, CDR2 YNNKEL (reference sequence). CDR3 length: 16 amino acids. V lost 0 bases to trimming and J lost 5 bases; unmatched junction nucleotides: 7. The CDR3 is CASSQDYAGGRETQYF. For the CDR3, the DNA is TGTGCCAGCAGCCAAGATTACGCGGGGGGGCGGGAGACCCAGTACTTC.

V is TRBV24-1 and J is TRBJ2-1; 7 bases line up with TRBD1. Germline V CDR1 and CDR2: KGHDR, SFDVKD. The CDR3 is 16 amino acids. The V and J ends lost 3 bases and 5 bases, in that order; junction bases with no gene match: 9. CDR3 residues: CATSDNRGGRDNEQFF. For the CDR3, the DNA is TGTGCCACCAGTGATAACAGGGGTGGACGTGACAATGAGCAGTTCTTC.

V and J are TRBV11-1 and TRBJ2-7, with D unclear. V was pared by 5 bases and J by 1 base, with 15 bases between. The CDR3 spans 15 residues. CDR1 is SGHAT and CDR2 is FQDESV in the germline V gene (reference sequence). CDR3 bases: TGTGCCAGCAGCCACCTTGTGTCACGTTCCTACGAGCAGTACTTC. Translation gives CASSHLVSRSYEQYF.

The chain links TRBV2 to TRBJ1-5; TRBD1 aligns across 9 bases. The length of the CDR3 is 17 residues. The ends lost 5 bases at V and 1 base at J; junction bases unmatched: 9. Germline values: CDR1 SNHLY, CDR2 FYNNEI. The CDR3 sequence: CASSRFGGTGSNQPQHF. The CDR3 bases are TGTGCCAGCAGTCGATTTGGCGGGACAGGGAGCAATCAGCCCCAGCATTTT. Using reference TRBV2 and TRBJ1-5 for the parts outside the CDR3, the full variable domain is EPEVTQTPSHQVTQMGQEVILRCVPISNHLYFYWYRQILGQKVEFLVSFYNNEISEKSEIFDDQFSVERPDGSNFTLKIRSTKLEDSAMYFCASSRFGGTGSNQPQHFGDGTRLSIL.

The chain couples TRBV5-6 to TRBJ2-7; 9 nucleotides line up with TRBD2. CDR1 is SGHDT and CDR2 is YYEEEE in the germline V gene. V shed 4 bases, J shed 2 bases, and the junction held 7 bases outside the gene matches. This CDR3 has 15 residues. CDR3 nucleotides: TGTGCCAGCAGCCGGAGCGGGGGGCGTCCCTACGAGCAGTACTTC. Encoded protein: CASSRSGGRPYEQYF.

J is TRBJ2-1 and V is TRBV9; D assignment may be TRBD1 or TRBD2 (6 bases each). The CDR3 is 15 residues long. The germline gives CDR1 SGDLS, CDR2 YYNGEE. Trimming stripped 2 bases from V and 1 base from J, with 10 bases between. In nucleotides, the CDR3 is TGTGCCAGCAGCGTCGGGGGCCTTTCCTACAATGAGCAGTTCTTC. Protein: CASSVGGLSYNEQFF.

The chain carries TRBV18 and TRBJ2-7, with TRBD1 matching over 9 bases. The germline V gene encodes CDR1 KGHSH and CDR2 LQKENI. This CDR3 is built from 14 residues. V shed 3 bases, J shed 6 bases, and the junction held 6 bases outside the gene matches. The CDR3 spells CASSPSGTGTEQYF. DNA of the CDR3: TGTGCCAGCTCACCGTCCGGGACAGGGACCGAGCAGTACTTC.

The genes are TRBV9 and TRBJ2-1; no clear D gene. There are 13 residues in the CDR3. With 0 bases removed from V and 4 bases from J, the gap between germline ends came to 5 bases. Germline lookup yields CDR1 SGDLS and CDR2 YYNGEE. The CDR3 loop is CASSVALYNEQFF. The CDR3 DNA sequence: TGTGCCAGCAGCGTAGCACTTTACAATGAGCAGTTCTTC.

J is TRBJ2-6 and V is TRBV5-4, with D possibly matching TRBD1 (6 bases). V lost 4 bases to trimming and J lost 0 bases, with 17 bases between them. Germline CDR1 SGHNT, CDR2 YYREEE (reference sequence). The CDR3 has 18 amino acids. The CDR3 spells CASSPYKDRHSGANVLTF. In nucleotides, the CDR3 is TGTGCCAGCAGCCCTTACAAGGACAGACACTCTGGGGCCAACGTCCTGACTTTC. The whole variable domain, filled in from reference TRBV5-4 and TRBJ2-6, reads ETGVTQSPTHLIKTRGQQVTLRCSSQSGHNTVSWYQQALGQGPQFIFQYYREEENGRGNFPPRFSGLQFPNYSSELNVNALELDDSALYLCASSPYKDRHSGANVLTFGAGSRLTVL.

The V and J genes are TRBV9 and TRBJ2-5; possibly TRBD1 for D (5 bases). This CDR3 is built from 13 residues. Germline lookup yields CDR1 SGDLS and CDR2 YYNGEE. V was cut by 1 base and J by 5 bases, with 9 bases left in between. This chain's CDR3 is CASSVRGRETQYF. CDR3 nucleotide sequence: TGTGCCAGCAGCGTAAGGGGTCGGGAGACCCAGTACTTC.

The chain has TRBV6-5 and TRBJ2-7, with D perhaps matching TRBD1 (5 bases). The V gene lost 0 bases and the J gene lost 5 bases, with 11 bases spanning the gap. The CDR3 extends over 14 amino acids. CDR1 MNHEY and CDR2 SVGAGI come from the germline V gene. CDR3 DNA sequence: TGTGCCAGCAGTTACTCGGTGGGGCTGGACGAGCAGTACTTC. Protein product: CASSYSVGLDEQYF.

The rearrangement joins TRBV2 to TRBJ1-6, with D possibly TRBD1 on 6 matching bases. Per germline, CDR1 SNHLY and CDR2 FYNNEI. CDR3 length: 14 amino acids. With 4 bases removed from V and 4 bases from J, the gap between germline ends came to 8 bases. The chain's CDR3 is CASSGQVYNSPLHF. The CDR3 DNA sequence: TGTGCCAGCAGTGGACAGGTTTATAATTCACCCCTCCACTTT. Variable domain in full (rest from reference TRBV2 and TRBJ1-6): EPEVTQTPSHQVTQMGQEVILRCVPISNHLYFYWYRQILGQKVEFLVSFYNNEISEKSEIFDDQFSVERPDGSNFTLKIRSTKLEDSAMYFCASSGQVYNSPLHFGNGTRLTVT.

The V and J genes are TRBV30 and TRBJ2-5, with 13 bases lining up with TRBD2. The CDR3 contains 18 residues. V trimming: 4 bases; J trimming: 1 base; junction bases outside the gene matches: 12. CDR1 GTSNPN and CDR2 SVGIG come from the germline V gene (reference sequence). The CDR3 loop reads CAWKRLGTSGVLQETQYF. CDR3 nucleotide sequence: TGTGCCTGGAAAAGGCTGGGGACTAGCGGGGTGCTCCAAGAGACCCAGTACTTC.

This chain connects TRBV4-1 to TRBJ2-1; 9 bases are a match to TRBD2. This CDR3 comprises 16 residues. Germline values: CDR1 MGHRA, CDR2 YSYEKL. V lost 4 bases, J lost 7 bases, and 11 bases stayed unmatched. The chain's CDR3 is CASSPRENSGGNEQFF. The DNA of the CDR3 is TGCGCCAGCAGCCCTCGGGAGAATAGCGGGGGTAATGAGCAGTTCTTC.

The genes are TRBV18 and TRBJ1-5; D is perhaps TRBD1 (5 bases). Germline lookup yields CDR1 KGHSH and CDR2 LQKENI. V was trimmed by 5 bases and J by 0 bases, leaving 11 bases between them. The CDR3 is 15 residues long. As DNA, the CDR3 is TGTGCCAGCTCAAACTTGCAGGGTAGCAATCAGCCCCAGCATTTT. Encoded protein: CASSNLQGSNQPQHF.

The chain uses TRBV25-1 and TRBJ1-3; possibly TRBD1 for D (6 bases). Per germline, CDR1 MGHDK and CDR2 SYGVNS. CDR3 length: 16 residues. The V end was cut by 3 bases, the J end by 0 bases, with 12 bases between. For the CDR3, the DNA is TGTGCCAGCAGTGATTTGGGACACCGCTCTGGAAACACCATATATTTT. Residues: CASSDLGHRSGNTIYF. Complete variable domain (other parts from reference TRBV25-1 and TRBJ1-3): EADIYQTPRYLVIGTGKKITLECSQTMGHDKMYWYQQDPGMELHLIHYSYGVNSTEKGDLSSESTVSRIRTEHFPLTLESARPSHTSQYLCASSDLGHRSGNTIYFGEGSWLTVV.

The V call is TRBV5-1, the J call TRBJ1-2, with D tentatively TRBD1 (5 bases). This CDR3 is 12 amino acids long. CDR1 and CDR2 (germline): SGHRS, YFSETQ. Trimming stripped 4 bases from V and 6 bases from J, with 10 bases between. CDR3 nucleotide sequence: TGCGCCAGCAGCCCCCAAGGGGATGGCTACACCTTC. Protein product: CASSPQGDGYTF.

The rearrangement uses TRBV5-4 and TRBJ2-1; TRBD2 matches 7 bases. Germline V gene data show CDR1 as SGHNT and CDR2 as YYREEE (reference sequence). V lost 5 bases and J lost 5; bases outside the gene matches: 13. There are 16 residues in the CDR3. CDR3 in DNA: TGTGCCAGCAGTCTAAATAAGCGGGGCCGGAACAATGAGCAGTTCTTC. It translates to CASSLNKRGRNNEQFF.

The chain uses TRBV30 and TRBJ1-4; the match to TRBD1 covers 12 bases. The CDR3 is 12 amino acids. Germline V gene lookup returns CDR1 GTSNPN and CDR2 SVGIG (reference sequence). CDR3 sequence: CGGQGAHEKLFF. In DNA form, the CDR3 reads TGTGGGGGACAGGGGGCACATGAAAAACTGTTTTTT.

The chain uses TRBV5-1 and TRBJ1-5; D not resolved. Germline CDR1 is SGHRS and CDR2 is YFSETQ. Deletions cut 2 bases from V and 9 bases from J, with 12 bases between. The CDR3 is made up of 13 amino acids. CDR3 sequence (DNA): TGCGCCAGCAGCTTATCGGGTGATCCGCCCCAGCATTTT. Translating gives CASSLSGDPPQHF.

V usage is TRBV15 and J usage is TRBJ1-4; no firm D call. CDR1 and CDR2 (germline): LNHNV, YYDKDF (reference sequence). The CDR3 has 16 amino acids. V was cut by 3 bases and J by 8 bases, with 19 bases left in between. The CDR3: CATSRKSTPGGEKLFF. CDR3 nucleotide sequence: TGTGCCACCAGCAGGAAGTCGACGCCCGGAGGGGAAAAACTGTTTTTT.

The chain links TRBV5-6 to TRBJ1-2; tentatively, D is TRBD1 (6 bases). This CDR3 has 17 amino acids. V was cut by 4 bases and J by 0 bases, with 19 bases left in between. The germline V gene has CDR1 SGHDT and CDR2 YYEEEE. CDR3 region: CASSASGGTRTNYGYTF. The CDR3 DNA follows: TGTGCCAGCAGCGCTTCGGGGGGCACGCGAACTAACTATGGCTACACCTTC.

The genes are TRBV5-1 and TRBJ2-2; D possibly corresponds to TRBD1 (7 bases). Trimming shortened V by 7 bases and J by 0 bases, and 19 bases separated the two germline ends. CDR3 length equals 17 residues. Germline CDR1 and CDR2: SGHRS and YFSETQ. This chain's CDR3 is CASRQGGQTPNTGELFF. DNA for the CDR3: TGCGCCAGCCGGCAGGGGGGACAGACACCGAACACCGGGGAGCTGTTTTTT.

This clone was seen a few times. The rearrangement uses TRBV2 and TRBJ1-2, with 11 bases fitting TRBD1. The germline gives CDR1 SNHLY, CDR2 FYNNEI. The CDR3 has 16 residues. Unmatched junction bases numbered 10, after V lost 7 bases and J lost 3 bases. The CDR3 loop is CASIPRTGGLDYGYTF. CDR3 DNA sequence: TGTGCCAGCATTCCAAGGACAGGGGGCTTGGACTATGGCTACACCTTC.

The rearrangement uses TRBV19 and TRBJ1-2, with D uncertain. The V gene lost 5 bases and the J gene lost 2 bases, with 9 bases spanning the gap. Germline CDR1 and CDR2: LNHDA and SQIVND (reference sequence). The CDR3 runs to 13 residues. This CDR3 is CASSFRRNYGYTF. The CDR3 nucleotides are TGTGCCAGTAGTTTTCGTCGAAACTATGGCTACACCTTC.

This clone turned up a few times. V gene TRBV27 combines with J gene TRBJ1-2; D is ambiguous. Trimming cost V 6 bases and J 3 bases, with 8 bases left between them. This CDR3 contains 12 residues. Germline CDR1 reads MNHEY; CDR2 reads SMNVEV (reference sequence). The CDR3 here is CASRAAHYGYTF. CDR3 DNA: TGTGCCAGCAGGGCGGCCCACTATGGCTACACCTTC.

The chain employs TRBV27 and TRBJ2-1; D uncertain. Germline V gene data show CDR1 as MNHEY and CDR2 as SMNVEV (reference sequence). The CDR3 loop spans 14 amino acids. The ends were cut back, 4 bases at V and 8 bases at J, with 15 bases in the middle. CDR3 DNA: TGTGCCAGCAGTTCACGAAACTCCTGGGATGAGCAGTTCTTC. Protein sequence: CASSSRNSWDEQFF.